The 18 T cell receptor beta chains reported below all come from one sample, sequenced in a study of cytomegalovirus exposure and HLA in healthy donors (dated by TCRdb to about 2017). To prepare the library, the immunoSEQ multiplex PCR assay was applied. For the multiplex PCR, a mixture combining 60 forward primers for TCR Vbeta segments and 13 reverse primers for TCR Jbeta segments was used. TCRdb's version of the immuneACCESS table is confined to in-frame rearrangements and falls short of the full clone set. An unresolved V gene accounts for under half of the shortfall where checked; the remainder is of unknown origin. Across this sample there are approximately 59,000 clones, with 60% to 70% seen only once. Around 17% of the sample rests with the top ten. Sequences were obtained from PBMCs. These receptors came from a man aged 35-49 years in good health and CMV-seropositive.

V gene TRBV30 combines with J gene TRBJ2-3; TRBD2 matches at 9 bases. Germline loops: CDR1 GTSNPN, CDR2 SVGIG (reference sequence). This CDR3 region has 15 residues. V lost 5 bases and J lost 0; bases outside the gene matches: 6. CDR3 protein: CAWAIAGVSTDTQYF. In DNA form, the CDR3 reads TGTGCCTGGGCGATAGCGGGGGTGAGCACAGATACGCAGTATTTT.

The CDR3: CASSIWSGRINEKLFF. In nucleotides, the CDR3 is TGTGCCAGTAGTATATGGTCTGGCAGGATTAATGAAAAACTGTTTTTT. The rearrangement uses TRBV19 and TRBJ1-4; no clear D. The V end lost 2 bases, the J end lost 4 bases, and 14 bases lay between the germline ends. The germline V gene has CDR1 LNHDA and CDR2 SQIVND (reference sequence). The CDR3 covers 16 residues.

This clone came up once. This chain links TRBV6-9 with TRBJ2-3, with TRBD1 matching 8 bases. The ends lost 7 bases at V and 5 bases at J; junction bases unmatched: 8. Per germline, CDR1 MNHGY and CDR2 SVAAGI. This CDR3 is 14 amino acids long. The DNA for the CDR3 is TGTGCCAGCACGCACAGGGGGATTGGAGATACGCAGTATTTT. Its protein product is CASTHRGIGDTQYF.

The chain employs TRBV5-1 and TRBJ2-5; 7 bases align to TRBD1. The CDR3 is made up of 14 amino acids. The germline gives CDR1 SGHRS, CDR2 YFSETQ. Losses at the gene ends were 4 bases for V and 4 bases for J; bases not matched to a gene: 7. CDR3 sequence: CASSPRQGAETQYF. Here the CDR3 DNA reads TGCGCCAGCAGCCCCCGACAGGGTGCAGAGACCCAGTACTTC.

This clone was detected once. The chain carries TRBV6-1 and TRBJ1-2, with a weak D call TRBD1 (6 bases). This CDR3 is 12 amino acids long. The V gene's germline CDR1 is MNHNS and CDR2 SASEGT. Trimming left V 8 bases short and J 2 bases short, with 9 bases between. The CDR3 sequence: CASLRGNYGYTF. CDR3 coding DNA: TGTGCCAGCTTGAGGGGGAACTATGGCTACACCTTC.

The genes are TRBV5-1 and TRBJ2-5, with 13 bases lining up with TRBD2. The J call is uncertain, as TRBJ2-7 better fits the DNA end. This CDR3 has 14 amino acids. CDR1 is SGHRS and CDR2 is YFSETQ in the germline V gene. CDR3 sequence (DNA): TGCGCCAGCAGCTCCCGGACTAGCGGGGGCGAGCAGTACTTC. It yields the protein CASSSRTSGGEQYF.

V usage is TRBV6-6 and J usage is TRBJ1-6; 9 bases line up with TRBD1. The CDR3 totals 14 residues. CDR1 and CDR2 (germline): MNHNY, SVGAGI (reference sequence). The J segment lost 9 bases and the V segment lost 6 bases, leaving 6 bases of the junction unmatched. DNA for the CDR3: TGTGCCAGCAGCTCGACAGGGGGGAGTTCACCCCTCCACTTT. This codes for CASSSTGGSSPLHF.

J is TRBJ1-1 and V is TRBV5-5; D is possibly TRBD1 (5 bases). Germline CDR1 is SGHKS and CDR2 is YYEKEE (reference sequence). The CDR3 covers 13 residues. Trimming took off 2 bases at V and 9 bases at J, with 14 bases between the two ends. CDR3 sequence: CASSFAAGQQAFF. CDR3 DNA: TGTGCCAGCAGCTTTGCGGCAGGGCAACAAGCTTTCTTT.

V and J are TRBV21-1 and TRBJ2-1; the table calls TRBD1, which could not be checked here. TRBV21-1 is recorded as a pseudogene. The CDR3 covers 18 residues. The CDR3 here is CASDFGDAAGGAGNEQFF. As DNA, the CDR3 is TGTGCCAGCGATTTCGGGGACGCGGCAGGGGGAGCAGGAAATGAGCAGTTCTTC.

This chain joins TRBV9 and TRBJ2-5, with 10 positions matching TRBD2. Trimming cost V 3 bases and J 1 base; bases outside gene matches: 3. This CDR3 comprises 15 residues. Germline V gene data show CDR1 as SGDLS and CDR2 as YYNGEE. As DNA, the CDR3 is TGTGCCAGCAGCGGTAGCGGGGGGACCCAAGAGACCCAGTACTTC. As protein: CASSGSGGTQETQYF.

The gene calls are TRBV4-3 and TRBJ2-7; possible D gene TRBD1, 6 bases. With 1 base removed from V and 0 bases from J, the gap between germline ends came to 10 bases. Germline CDR1 and CDR2: LGHNA and YSLEER. There are 15 residues in the CDR3. The CDR3 sequence is CASSQGDTGSYEQYF. Written as DNA, the CDR3 is TGCGCCAGCAGCCAAGGGGACACCGGCTCCTACGAGCAGTACTTC.

The rearrangement uses TRBV11-3 and TRBJ2-7; TRBD1 agrees at 8 bases. The ends lost 4 bases at V and 4 bases at J; junction bases unmatched: 18. Germline CDR1 is SGHNT and CDR2 is YENEEA. The CDR3 has 18 residues. CDR3 protein: CASSSGGWRSRPSYEQYF. The CDR3 DNA follows: TGTGCCAGCAGCTCAGGGGGCTGGCGTTCCCGCCCCTCGTACGAGCAGTACTTC.

This clone was counted between two and nine times. V gene TRBV11-1 combines with J gene TRBJ1-2; D not resolved. The V end was cut by 3 bases, the J end by 7 bases, with 6 bases between. Germline lookup yields CDR1 SGHAT and CDR2 FQDESV (reference sequence). The CDR3 is made up of 11 amino acids. The CDR3 nucleotides read TGTGCCAGCAGCTTTCGGGGTGGCTACACCTTC. The encoded protein is CASSFRGGYTF.

This chain joins TRBV7-9 and TRBJ1-4; tentative D call: TRBD1 (6 bases). With 5 bases removed from V and 7 bases from J, the gap between germline ends came to 14 bases. This CDR3 spans 14 amino acids. Per germline, CDR1 SEHNR and CDR2 FQNEAQ (reference sequence). The CDR3 sequence is CASSTTGLGEKLFF. CDR3 nucleotide sequence: TGTGCCAGCAGCACAACAGGGCTGGGTGAAAAACTGTTTTTT.

This chain links TRBV6-1 with TRBJ2-7; 9 bases align to TRBD1. The CDR3 contains 15 residues. CDR1 and CDR2 from the germline V gene are MNHNS and SASEGT. J gave up 7 bases and V 6 bases, and 13 bases lay outside the gene matches. In nucleotides, the CDR3 is TGTGCCAGCAGCCGAGAGGACAGGGGAGGAGGGGAGCAGTACTTC. Protein sequence: CASSREDRGGGEQYF.

The chain links TRBV30 to TRBJ2-1, with 11 positions matching TRBD2. The CDR3 contains 15 residues. Germline trimming cut 4 bases from V and 6 bases from J; bases unmatched to any gene: 8. Germline CDR1 reads GTSNPN; CDR2 reads SVGIG (reference sequence). The chain's CDR3 is CAWNSGRALGNEQFF. The CDR3 DNA reads as TGTGCCTGGAATAGCGGGAGGGCTCTGGGCAATGAGCAGTTCTTC.

This chain links TRBV15 with TRBJ1-5, with unresolved D. CDR3 length: 13 amino acids. In germline, CDR1 is LNHNV, CDR2 YYDKDF (reference sequence). Trimming removed 0 bases at V and 9 bases at J, with 9 bases between. The DNA for the CDR3 is TGTGCCACCAGCAGAGATCCAGACACGCCCCAGCATTTT. This gives the protein CATSRDPDTPQHF.

The gene calls are TRBV2 and TRBJ1-4; D not resolved. The CDR3 length is 14 residues. V lost 3 bases to trimming and J lost 7 bases, with 12 bases between them. CDR1 is SNHLY and CDR2 is FYNNEI in the germline V gene. Here the CDR3 reads CASSDTVRIEKLFF. CDR3 DNA: TGTGCCAGCAGTGACACGGTCCGTATTGAAAAACTGTTTTTT.